Listed here are 13 T cell receptor beta chains from one sample, sequenced in a study of T cells after yellow fever vaccination. TCRdb analysed the 5' RACE reads with MiXCR anew, one entry per CDR3 protein. Found here are 120,000 or so distinct CDR3 sequences, more than 7.5% of them singletons; the top ten hold approximately 37%. The starting material was CD8+ T cells sorted from PBMCs, obtained on the day of the yellow fever booster vaccination. The receptors derive from a man younger than 35 who received the YFV17D yellow fever vaccine.

This clonotype was observed many times. The CDR3 coding sequence is TGCGCCAGCAGCTTGGGGCAGGGGATAAGAATCTACGAGCAGTACTTC. It is translated as CASSLGQGIRIYEQYF. V gene TRBV5-1 combines with J gene TRBJ2-7; weak D call: TRBD1 (6 bases). This CDR3 has 16 amino acids. Germline V CDR1 and CDR2: SGHRS, YFSETQ. V was pared by 0 bases and J by 3 bases, with 16 bases between.

CDR3 DNA: TGCGCCAGCAGCCAAGTTGCTAGCGGATCCTCCTACGAGCAGTACGTC. Its translation: CASSQVASGSSYEQYV. The chain has TRBV4-1 and TRBJ2-7; TRBD2 aligns across 7 bases. Germline values: CDR1 MGHRA, CDR2 YSYEKL. The V and J ends lost 1 base and 0 bases, in that order; junction bases with no gene match: 6. The CDR3 sequence is 16 residues long.

This clonotype was found many times. The chain joins TRBV4-3 to TRBJ2-5; TRBD2 might be the D (7 bases). Per the germline V gene, CDR1 is LGHNA and CDR2 is YSLEER. Trimming removed 1 base at V and 4 bases at J, with 10 bases between. The CDR3 has 14 residues. CDR3 sequence reads: CASSQGGGAETQYF. The CDR3 DNA sequence: TGCGCCAGCAGCCAAGGCGGGGGCGCAGAGACCCAGTACTTC.

This clonotype was seen a few times. This chain connects TRBV12-3 or TRBV12-4 to TRBJ2-1, with D uncertain. V lost 0 bases and J 7 bases, leaving 7 bases between the germline ends. The CDR3 is 13 residues long. The CDR3 loop is CASSLAPRNEQFF. The CDR3 DNA is TGTGCCAGCAGTTTAGCGCCGAGAAATGAGCAGTTCTTC.

The chain is built from TRBV27 and TRBJ2-2, with D possibly TRBD2 on 6 matching bases. The CDR3 length is 17 residues. Germline V CDR1 and CDR2: MNHEY, SMNVEV (reference sequence). Between the trimmed V and J ends, which lost 4 bases and 5 bases, there was a span of 20 bases. CDR3 nucleotide sequence: TGTGCCAGCAGTTGGGGGGAGAATTGGGGAGCAACCGGGGAGCTGTTTTTT. It specifies CASSWGENWGATGELFF.

This sequence joins TRBV6-5 and TRBJ2-7, with TRBD1 identical over 7 bases. Trimming cost V 0 bases and J 5 bases; bases outside gene matches: 4. The CDR3 is 14 amino acids. Germline CDR1 MNHEY, CDR2 SVGAGI. Written as DNA, the CDR3 is TGTGCCAGCAGTTACTCGGGGCAGGGGGACGAGCAGTACTTC. Translation gives CASSYSGQGDEQYF.

This clonotype was seen a few times. The J gene is TRBJ2-3, the V gene TRBV6-5; no clear D. There are 13 residues in the CDR3. Germline lookup yields CDR1 MNHEY and CDR2 SVGAGI. Trimming cost V 0 bases and J 11 bases, with 12 bases left between them. The CDR3 protein is CASSYSLLVKQYF. The CDR3 DNA reads as TGTGCCAGCAGTTACTCACTCTTGGTAAAGCAGTATTTT.

This clonotype has more than one count but fewer than ten. V and J are TRBV12-3 or TRBV12-4 and TRBJ1-6; perhaps TRBD1 as D (5 bases). V was trimmed by 6 bases and J by 6 bases, leaving 15 bases between them. This CDR3 contains 15 residues. CDR3 sequence (DNA): TGTGCCAGCAGGGGGACTGCCGGGGGTAATTCACCCCTCCACTTT. Translating gives CASRGTAGGNSPLHF.

This clonotype was counted many times. The rearrangement joins TRBV29-1 to TRBJ2-7, with D possibly TRBD1 on 5 matching bases. V dropped 7 bases and J dropped 3 bases, with 10 bases sitting between them. This CDR3 region has 11 residues. Germline-derived CDR1 and CDR2 are SQVTM and ANQGSEA. For the CDR3, the DNA is TGCAGCGCTGAGCAGGGCTACGAGCAGTACTTC. Translating gives CSAEQGYEQYF.

The rearrangement uses TRBV6-6 and TRBJ2-3, with TRBD2 matching 7 bases. Looked up from germline, CDR1 is MNHNY and CDR2 is SVGAGI (reference sequence). The CDR3 is 15 residues long. V dropped 5 bases and J dropped 2; count of bases not matched to a gene: 7. DNA for the CDR3: TGTGCCAGCAGTCGACTGAGCGGGGTCACAGATACGCAGTATTTT. Its protein is CASSRLSGVTDTQYF.

This clonotype showed up just a few times. The rearrangement uses TRBV5-1 and TRBJ1-2; 10 positions match TRBD1. V dropped 2 bases and J dropped 3; count of bases not matched to a gene: 4. CDR3 length: 15 residues. CDR1 and CDR2 (germline): SGHRS, YFSETQ. CDR3 region: CASSLDRGLDYGYTF. The CDR3 nucleotides are TGCGCCAGCAGCTTAGACAGGGGGCTGGACTATGGCTACACCTTC.

The rearrangement joins TRBV5-4 to TRBJ1-1; D is uncertain. The germline V gene has CDR1 SGHNT and CDR2 YYREEE (reference sequence). The CDR3 totals 13 residues. V gave up 0 bases and J gave up 6 bases, with 9 bases separating them. The CDR3 sequence is CASSLAPVAEAFF. The CDR3, as DNA: TGTGCCAGCAGCTTGGCCCCAGTGGCTGAAGCTTTCTTT. The whole variable domain, remainder taken from reference TRBV5-4 and TRBJ1-1, is ETGVTQSPTHLIKTRGQQVTLRCSSQSGHNTVSWYQQALGQGPQFIFQYYREEENGRGNFPPRFSGLQFPNYSSELNVNALELDDSALYLCASSLAPVAEAFFGQGTRLTVV.

This clonotype was recorded a few times. The chain carries TRBV4-1 and TRBJ2-7; no definite D call. The CDR3 loop spans 14 amino acids. V shed 2 bases and J shed 4 bases, with 12 bases lying between them. Germline loops: CDR1 MGHRA, CDR2 YSYEKL. This CDR3 is CASSQRTAGYEQYF. The CDR3 bases are TGCGCCAGCAGCCAAAGAACGGCAGGTTACGAGCAGTACTTC.